Below are 26 T cell receptor beta chains sequenced from a single sample in a study of shared clonotypes between healthy human individuals. TCRdb's table, derived via immunoSEQ multiplex PCR, lists solely in-frame clones and lacks some. The sample has some 2,500,000 clones; 92% are singletons. The sequenced sample consisted of naive CD4+ T cells from PBMCs. Subset of the sample: CD45RA+ positively selected. The receptors shown here come from a man between 18 and 29 years old in good health. Some clones in this sample may be carry-over from other donors' samples.

The V gene is TRBV9, the J gene TRBJ2-3; D is perhaps TRBD1 or TRBD2 (5 bases each). This CDR3 comprises 17 residues. Looked up from germline, CDR1 is SGDLS and CDR2 is YYNGEE. Trimming shortened V by 0 bases and J by 3 bases, and 17 bases separated the two germline ends. The CDR3 DNA sequence: TGTGCCAGCAGCGTAGAGGGGACGGCTTTTTGGACAGATACGCAGTATTTT. This translates into CASSVEGTAFWTDTQYF.

The chain carries TRBV28 and TRBJ1-5; a possible D gene is TRBD1 (6 bases). The CDR3 consists of 16 residues. Deletions cut 5 bases from V and 0 bases from J, with 14 bases between. Per the germline V gene, CDR1 is MDHEN and CDR2 is SYDVKM. This CDR3 reads CASSPVGAPSNQPQHF. The CDR3 DNA sequence: TGTGCCAGCAGTCCAGTGGGGGCCCCTAGCAATCAGCCCCAGCATTTT.

The table lists this clone with a count of one. J is TRBJ2-5 and V is TRBV6-6; D ambiguous. CDR3 length: 13 residues. V was cut by 3 bases and J by 4 bases, with 9 bases left in between. From germline, CDR1 is MNHNY and CDR2 SVGAGI (reference sequence). The CDR3 protein is CASSYSDLETQYF. The CDR3 DNA follows: TGTGCCAGCAGTTATTCTGACCTAGAGACCCAGTACTTC.

The rearrangement uses TRBV2 and TRBJ1-2; TRBD1 aligns across 7 bases. The J segment lost 2 bases and the V segment lost 4 bases, leaving 13 bases of the junction unmatched. The V gene's germline CDR1 is SNHLY and CDR2 FYNNEI. The CDR3 spans 17 residues. The CDR3 sequence is CASSVPREGARNYGYTF. The CDR3, as DNA: TGTGCCAGCAGTGTACCTCGGGAGGGGGCGCGCAACTATGGCTACACCTTC. Based on the CDR3 plus reference TRBV2 and TRBJ1-2, the full variable domain is EPEVTQTPSHQVTQMGQEVILRCVPISNHLYFYWYRQILGQKVEFLVSFYNNEISEKSEIFDDQFSVERPDGSNFTLKIRSTKLEDSAMYFCASSVPREGARNYGYTFGSGTRLTVV.

Concerning this clone itself: Other DNA sequences from this sample encode an identical CDR3 as well. The gene calls are TRBV5-1 and TRBJ1-1, with 10 bases fitting TRBD1. Trimming removed 0 bases from V and 3 bases from J; junction bases left unmatched: 2. CDR1 SGHRS and CDR2 YFSETQ come from the germline V gene. CDR3 size: 15 residues. CDR3 in DNA: TGCGCCAGCAGCTTGGTCGGACAGGGGGACACTGAAGCTTTCTTT. Translated: CASSLVGQGDTEAFF.

The chain couples TRBV5-8 to TRBJ2-3; TRBD2 agrees at 11 bases. The junction had 5 bases not matched to a gene; V was cut back by 0 bases and J by 2 bases. In germline, CDR1 is SGHTS, CDR2 YDEGEE. There are 17 residues in the CDR3. CDR3 protein: CASSLAGTSGYTDTQYF. The CDR3 DNA sequence: TGTGCCAGCAGCTTGGCCGGGACTAGCGGATACACAGATACGCAGTATTTT.

This chain links TRBV7-2 with TRBJ1-3, with D unclear. Germline V lookup: CDR1 SGHTA, CDR2 FQGNSA. V dropped 5 bases and J dropped 0 bases, with 20 bases sitting between them. CDR3 size: 18 residues. The CDR3 DNA sequence: TGTGCCAGCAGCAAAAGGCTGGTCGAGTGGAACTCTGGAAACACCATATATTTT. The encoded protein is CASSKRLVEWNSGNTIYF.

The rearrangement links TRBV29-1 to TRBJ2-1, with TRBD2 as a possible D gene (5 bases). Trimming pared 7 bases from V and 1 base from J, leaving 14 bases between. CDR3 length: 14 residues. Germline-derived CDR1 and CDR2 are SQVTM and ANQGSEA. The CDR3 loop is CSAAEGPSYNEQFF. CDR3 nucleotide sequence: TGCAGCGCCGCCGAGGGCCCATCCTACAATGAGCAGTTCTTC.

The V and J genes are TRBV5-6 and TRBJ1-2; no clear D. V lost 1 base to trimming and J lost 4 bases, with 17 bases between them. The germline gives CDR1 SGHDT, CDR2 YYEEEE. This CDR3 comprises 16 residues. The CDR3 DNA follows: TGTGCCAGCAGCTTGAGTTCCACGAGGCTTAGCTATGGCTACACCTTC. Translated, it gives CASSLSSTRLSYGYTF.

The CDR3 DNA follows: TGTGCCAGCAGCAAAGTCCGGGGGTCGGTCTACACCTTC. Translation gives CASSKVRGSVYTF. The V and J genes are TRBV21-1 and TRBJ1-2. TRBV21-1 is a recognized pseudogene. The CDR3 has 13 residues.

This rearrangement joins TRBV28 to TRBJ1-1; 7 bases align to TRBD1. The ends lost 9 bases at V and 1 base at J; junction bases unmatched: 5. There are 13 residues in the CDR3. Looked up from germline, CDR1 is MDHEN and CDR2 is SYDVKM. The CDR3 loop reads CASRGRKNTEAFF. The CDR3 nucleotides read TGTGCCAGTAGGGGGCGAAAGAACACTGAAGCTTTCTTT.

This clone was seen a single time. Other DNA sequences of this sample code for an identical CDR3. The chain links TRBV30 to TRBJ2-3; unclear D gene. Looked up from germline, CDR1 is GTSNPN and CDR2 is SVGIG (reference sequence). V lost 0 bases and J lost 6, with 10 bases in between. The CDR3 runs 13 residues. In DNA form, the CDR3 reads TGTGCCTGGAGTGTTTTGGTCTCTGATACGCAGTATTTT. Protein product: CAWSVLVSDTQYF.

This clone appeared a single time. This chain uses TRBV4-2 with TRBJ2-5; 7 bases match TRBD2. This CDR3 region has 14 residues. V was clipped by 0 bases and J by 13 bases; unmatched bases: 11. Germline V lookup: CDR1 LGHNA, CDR2 YNFKEQ. The CDR3 reads CASSQDRVGTTTYF. The CDR3 DNA reads TGTGCCAGCAGCCAAGATAGGGTAGGGACTACCACGTACTTC.

The chain carries TRBV10-3 and TRBJ2-1; D remains unclear. CDR1 and CDR2 from the germline V gene are ENHRY and SYGVKD. Trimming took 4 bases from V and 0 from J, leaving 10 bases between them. CDR3 size: 15 residues. The CDR3 sequence: CAISVQSSSYNEQFF. In DNA form, the CDR3 reads TGTGCCATCAGTGTGCAGAGTAGCTCCTACAATGAGCAGTTCTTC.

The chain combines TRBV10-3 with TRBJ2-7; perhaps TRBD1 as D (5 bases). The V gene's germline CDR1 is ENHRY and CDR2 SYGVKD. Deletions cut 4 bases from V and 3 bases from J, with 13 bases between. CDR3 size: 14 residues. The CDR3 nucleotides read TGTGCCATCAGTGCAGGGTTGGGCCTCTACGAGCAGTACTTC. Amino acids: CAISAGLGLYEQYF.

V is TRBV7-2 and J is TRBJ2-5; TRBD2 matches 10 bases. Trimming took 2 bases from V and 7 from J; bases not matched to a gene: 7. CDR3 length equals 15 residues. The germline V gene has CDR1 SGHTA and CDR2 FQGNSA. The CDR3 DNA is TGTGCCAGCAGCTTACTAGCGGGAGTAGGTGGGACCCAGTACTTC. This translates into CASSLLAGVGGTQYF.

The J gene is TRBJ2-2, the V gene TRBV4-1; the match to TRBD2 covers 8 bases. After removal of 0 bases from V and 3 bases from J, the junction contained 12 bases not matched to a gene. Germline lookup yields CDR1 MGHRA and CDR2 YSYEKL. The CDR3 runs to 19 residues. In DNA, the CDR3 is TGCGCCAGCAGCCAAGAGTACCCGCAGCGGGAGTGGCACACCGGGGAGCTGTTTTTT. This encodes CASSQEYPQREWHTGELFF.

This chain joins TRBV28 and TRBJ1-2; D remains unclear. Per germline, CDR1 MDHEN and CDR2 SYDVKM. The V gene lost 5 bases and the J gene lost 2 bases, with 6 bases spanning the gap. The length of the CDR3 is 12 residues. The CDR3 loop is CASSPQNYGYTF. In nucleotides, the CDR3 is TGTGCCAGCAGTCCGCAGAACTATGGCTACACCTTC.

This chain links TRBV18 with TRBJ2-2; D is perhaps TRBD1 or TRBD2 (5 bases each). The ends were cut back, 3 bases at V and 6 bases at J, with 11 bases in the middle. The CDR3 consists of 14 residues. The germline gives CDR1 KGHSH, CDR2 LQKENI. The CDR3, as DNA: TGTGCCAGCTCACCGGTTGAGGGGTCCGGGGAGCTGTTTTTT. Residues: CASSPVEGSGELFF.

The CDR3 here is CAWNRADTGELFF. The CDR3 nucleotides read TGTGCCTGGAACAGGGCAGACACCGGGGAGCTGTTTTTT. The rearrangement uses TRBV30 and TRBJ2-2; D possibly corresponds to TRBD1 (6 bases). This CDR3 region has 13 residues. CDR1 and CDR2 (germline): GTSNPN, SVGIG (reference sequence). Trimming shortened V by 4 bases and J by 3 bases, and 9 bases separated the two germline ends.

This clone showed up just once. The V call is TRBV7-9, the J call TRBJ2-7, with TRBD1 matching 7 bases. The CDR3 is 16 residues long. Germline V lookup: CDR1 SEHNR, CDR2 FQNEAQ (reference sequence). Trimming removed 1 base from V and 0 bases from J; junction bases left unmatched: 6. The CDR3 DNA sequence: TGTGCCAGCAGCTTAGTAGAGGGGGCTTTCTCCTACGAGCAGTACTTC. It encodes CASSLVEGAFSYEQYF. Full variable domain (missing parts from reference TRBV7-9 and TRBJ2-7): DTGVSQNPRHKITKRGQNVTFRCDPISEHNRLYWYRQTLGQGPEFLTYFQNEAQLEKSRLLSDRFSAERPKGSFSTLEIQRTEQGDSAMYLCASSLVEGAFSYEQYFGPGTRLTVT.

The chain recombines TRBV19 with TRBJ2-5, with a tentative D call TRBD2 (6 bases). Trimming left V 5 bases short and J 5 bases short, with 12 bases between. Germline V CDR1 and CDR2: LNHDA, SQIVND (reference sequence). The CDR3 loop spans 13 amino acids. CDR3 loop: CASSQWGRETQYF. As DNA, the CDR3 is TGTGCCAGTAGTCAGTGGGGGAGGGAGACCCAGTACTTC.

V gene TRBV6-5 combines with J gene TRBJ2-7, with D hard to call. The germline CDR1 and CDR2 sequences are MNHEY and SVGAGI. The CDR3 sequence is 11 residues long. V dropped 6 bases and J dropped 12 bases, with 15 bases sitting between them. DNA of the CDR3: TGTGCCAGCAGCCCTCCTTGGAGTACGTACTTC. It encodes CASSPPWSTYF.

This chain links TRBV19 with TRBJ1-2; a weak D match, TRBD1 (6 bases). Germline V gene data show CDR1 as LNHDA and CDR2 as SQIVND (reference sequence). The CDR3 consists of 15 residues. Trimming removed 9 bases at V and 4 bases at J, with 21 bases between. Here the CDR3 reads CASRRLYGGVYGYTF. The CDR3 DNA is TGTGCCAGCAGACGACTGTATGGGGGCGTCTATGGCTACACCTTC.

CDR3 loop: CASNVQGGYEQYF. CDR3 sequence (DNA): TGTGCCAGCAATGTACAGGGGGGGTACGAGCAGTACTTC. The gene calls are TRBV6-1 and TRBJ2-7, with D possibly matching TRBD1 (8 bases). CDR3 length equals 13 residues. Trimming took 7 bases from V and 4 from J, leaving 14 bases between them. Germline-derived CDR1 and CDR2 are MNHNS and SASEGT.

V is TRBV18 and J is TRBJ2-1; D remains ambiguous. The germline V gene encodes CDR1 KGHSH and CDR2 LQKENI. The CDR3 has 16 residues. Deletions cut 1 base from V and 0 bases from J, with 10 bases between. CDR3 sequence: CASSPQLESSYNEQFF. The CDR3 bases are TGTGCCAGCTCACCACAATTGGAGAGCTCCTACAATGAGCAGTTCTTC.